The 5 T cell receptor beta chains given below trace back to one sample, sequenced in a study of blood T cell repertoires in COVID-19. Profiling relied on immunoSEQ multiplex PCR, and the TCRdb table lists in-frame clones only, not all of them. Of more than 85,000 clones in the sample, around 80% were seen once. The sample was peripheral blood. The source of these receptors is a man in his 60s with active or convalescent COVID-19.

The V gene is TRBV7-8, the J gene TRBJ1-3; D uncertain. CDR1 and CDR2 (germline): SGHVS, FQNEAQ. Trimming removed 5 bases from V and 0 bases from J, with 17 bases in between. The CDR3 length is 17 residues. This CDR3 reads CASSRRHQSSSGNTIYF. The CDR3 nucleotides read TGTGCCAGCAGCCGACGACACCAGTCGAGCTCTGGAAACACCATATATTTT.

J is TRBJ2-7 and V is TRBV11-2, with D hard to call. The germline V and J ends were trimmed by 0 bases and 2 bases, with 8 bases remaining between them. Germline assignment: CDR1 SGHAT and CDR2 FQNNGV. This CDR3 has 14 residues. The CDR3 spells CASSLDPGPYEQYF. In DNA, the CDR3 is TGTGCCAGCAGCTTAGATCCAGGCCCCTACGAGCAGTACTTC.

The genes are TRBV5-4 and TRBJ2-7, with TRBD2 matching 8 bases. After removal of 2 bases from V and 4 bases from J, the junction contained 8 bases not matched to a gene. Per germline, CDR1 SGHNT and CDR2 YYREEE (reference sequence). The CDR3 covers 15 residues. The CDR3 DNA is TGTGCCAGCAGCTTAAGTCCCAGCGGGAGATACGAGCAGTACTTC. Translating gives CASSLSPSGRYEQYF.

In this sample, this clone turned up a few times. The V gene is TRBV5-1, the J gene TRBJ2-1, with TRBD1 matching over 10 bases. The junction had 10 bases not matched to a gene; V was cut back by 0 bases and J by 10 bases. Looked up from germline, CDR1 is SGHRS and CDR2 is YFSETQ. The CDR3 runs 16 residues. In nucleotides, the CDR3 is TGCGCCAGCAGCTTGGGGTTAGGGACAGGGGACCGGGAGCAGTTCTTC. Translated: CASSLGLGTGDREQFF.

Here the CDR3 DNA reads TGCGCCAGCAGCCCAGACAGGGGGCTGAATGGCTACACCTTC. This codes for CASSPDRGLNGYTF. The chain recombines TRBV5-1 with TRBJ1-2; 10 bases line up with TRBD1. V gave up 4 bases and J gave up 6 bases; unmatched junction bases: 6. This CDR3 is 14 amino acids long. In germline, CDR1 is SGHRS, CDR2 YFSETQ.